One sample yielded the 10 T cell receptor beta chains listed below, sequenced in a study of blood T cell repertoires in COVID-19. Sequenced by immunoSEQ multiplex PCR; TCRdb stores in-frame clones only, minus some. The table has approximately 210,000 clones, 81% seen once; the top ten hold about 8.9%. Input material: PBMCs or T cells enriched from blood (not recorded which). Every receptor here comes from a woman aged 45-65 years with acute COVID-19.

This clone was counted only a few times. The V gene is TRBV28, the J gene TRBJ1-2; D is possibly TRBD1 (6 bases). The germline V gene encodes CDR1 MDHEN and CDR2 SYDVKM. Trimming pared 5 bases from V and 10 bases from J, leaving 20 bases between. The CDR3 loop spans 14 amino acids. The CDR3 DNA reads TGTGCCAGCAGTCCCGGGTCGCAACAGGGCCCCTACACCTTC. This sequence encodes CASSPGSQQGPYTF.

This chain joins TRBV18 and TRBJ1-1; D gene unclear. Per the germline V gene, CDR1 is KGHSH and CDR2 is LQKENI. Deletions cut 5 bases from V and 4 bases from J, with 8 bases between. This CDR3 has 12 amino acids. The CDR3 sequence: CASSTDSTEAFF. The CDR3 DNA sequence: TGTGCCAGCTCAACAGATTCCACTGAAGCTTTCTTT.

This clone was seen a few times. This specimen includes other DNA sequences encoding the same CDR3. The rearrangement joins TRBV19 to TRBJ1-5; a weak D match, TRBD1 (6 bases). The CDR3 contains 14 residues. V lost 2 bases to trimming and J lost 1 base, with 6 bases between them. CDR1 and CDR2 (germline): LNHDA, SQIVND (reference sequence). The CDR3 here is CASSIQGSNQPQHF. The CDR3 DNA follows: TGTGCCAGTAGTATACAGGGGAGCAATCAGCCCCAGCATTTT.

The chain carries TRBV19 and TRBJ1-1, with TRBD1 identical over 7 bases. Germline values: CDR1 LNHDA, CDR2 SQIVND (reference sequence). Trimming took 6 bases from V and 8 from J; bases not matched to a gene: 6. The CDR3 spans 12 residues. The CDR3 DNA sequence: TGTGCCAGTAGGGACAGGCTCCGCGAAGCTTTCTTT. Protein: CASRDRLREAFF.

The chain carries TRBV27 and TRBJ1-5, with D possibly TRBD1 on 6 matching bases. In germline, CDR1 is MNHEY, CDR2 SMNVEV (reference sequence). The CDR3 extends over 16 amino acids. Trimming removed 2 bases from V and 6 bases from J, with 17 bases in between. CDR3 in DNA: TGTGCCAGCAGTTTACAATCAACAGGGTCTATTCAGCCCCAGCATTTT. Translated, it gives CASSLQSTGSIQPQHF.

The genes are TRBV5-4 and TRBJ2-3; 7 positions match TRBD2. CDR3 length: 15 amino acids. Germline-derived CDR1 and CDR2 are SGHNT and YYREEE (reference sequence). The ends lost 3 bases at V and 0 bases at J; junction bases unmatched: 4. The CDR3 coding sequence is TGTGCCAGCAGCTCGGGAGGACCTAGCACAGATACGCAGTATTTT. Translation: CASSSGGPSTDTQYF. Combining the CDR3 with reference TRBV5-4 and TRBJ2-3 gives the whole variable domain ETGVTQSPTHLIKTRGQQVTLRCSSQSGHNTVSWYQQALGQGPQFIFQYYREEENGRGNFPPRFSGLQFPNYSSELNVNALELDDSALYLCASSSGGPSTDTQYFGPGTRLTVL.

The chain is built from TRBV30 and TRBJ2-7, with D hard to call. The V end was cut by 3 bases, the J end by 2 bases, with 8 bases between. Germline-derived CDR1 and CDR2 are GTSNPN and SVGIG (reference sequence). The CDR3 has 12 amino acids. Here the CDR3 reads CAWRVLPYEQYF. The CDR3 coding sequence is TGTGCCTGGAGGGTACTTCCCTACGAGCAGTACTTC.

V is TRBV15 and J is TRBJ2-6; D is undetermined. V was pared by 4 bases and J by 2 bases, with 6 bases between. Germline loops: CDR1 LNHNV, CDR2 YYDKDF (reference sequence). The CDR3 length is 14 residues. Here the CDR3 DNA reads TGTGCCACCAGCACTGGGCCTGGGGCCAACGTCCTGACTTTC. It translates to CATSTGPGANVLTF.

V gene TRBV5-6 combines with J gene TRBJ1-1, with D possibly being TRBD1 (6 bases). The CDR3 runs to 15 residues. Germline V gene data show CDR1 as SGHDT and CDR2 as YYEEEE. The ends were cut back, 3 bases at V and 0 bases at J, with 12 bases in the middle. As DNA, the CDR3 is TGTGCCAGCAGCTCGGCGACAGGAATGAACACTGAAGCTTTCTTT. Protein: CASSSATGMNTEAFF.

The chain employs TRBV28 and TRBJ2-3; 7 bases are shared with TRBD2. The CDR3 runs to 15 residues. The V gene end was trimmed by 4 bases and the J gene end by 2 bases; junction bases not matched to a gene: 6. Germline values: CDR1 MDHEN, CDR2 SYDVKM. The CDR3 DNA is TGTGCCAGCAGTTCCGGCGGGAGTAACACAGATACGCAGTATTTT. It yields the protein CASSSGGSNTDTQYF.